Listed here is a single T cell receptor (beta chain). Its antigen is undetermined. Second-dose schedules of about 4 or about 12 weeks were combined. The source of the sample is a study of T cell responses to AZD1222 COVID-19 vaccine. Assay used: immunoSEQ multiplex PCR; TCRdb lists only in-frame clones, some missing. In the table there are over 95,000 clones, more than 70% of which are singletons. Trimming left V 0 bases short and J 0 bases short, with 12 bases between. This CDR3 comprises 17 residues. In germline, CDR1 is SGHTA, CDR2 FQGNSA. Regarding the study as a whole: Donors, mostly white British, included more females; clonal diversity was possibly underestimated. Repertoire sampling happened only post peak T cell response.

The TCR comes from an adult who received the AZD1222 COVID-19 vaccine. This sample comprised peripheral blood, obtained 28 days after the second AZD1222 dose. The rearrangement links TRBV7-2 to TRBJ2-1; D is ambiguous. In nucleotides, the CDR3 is TGTGCCAGCAGCTTAGCGAGATCAAAAAGCTCCTACAATGAGCAGTTCTTC. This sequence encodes CASSLARSKSSYNEQFF.